Following are 6 T cell receptor beta chains from one sample sequenced in a study of technical replicates of blood from a few donors. Assay used: immunoSEQ multiplex PCR; TCRdb lists only in-frame clones, some missing. This table holds about 95,000 clones, approximately 95% found once. The sequencing sample was made of T cells isolated from PBMCs. These TCRs come from a human donor in good health.

The CDR3: CASSLEGGPGEQYF. CDR3 sequence (DNA): TGTGCCAGCAGCTTAGAGGGAGGGCCAGGTGAGCAGTACTTC. V and J are TRBV7-2 and TRBJ2-7, with TRBD2 matching over 7 bases. The CDR3 runs 14 residues. Germline assignment: CDR1 SGHTA and CDR2 FQGNSA. The ends lost 1 base at V and 7 bases at J; junction bases unmatched: 7.

The chain links TRBV27 to TRBJ2-7; D possibly corresponds to TRBD2 (6 bases). The germline V and J ends were trimmed by 7 bases and 4 bases, with 14 bases remaining between them. Germline V gene data show CDR1 as MNHEY and CDR2 as SMNVEV (reference sequence). The CDR3 contains 13 residues. The CDR3 DNA follows: TGTGCCAGCAAGTCGGGAGCCCATTACGAGCAGTACTTC. This gives the protein CASKSGAHYEQYF.

The chain combines TRBV2 with TRBJ2-1; D is perhaps TRBD1 (5 bases). Looked up from germline, CDR1 is SNHLY and CDR2 is FYNNEI. The CDR3 runs to 15 residues. The V end was cut by 7 bases, the J end by 9 bases, with 22 bases between. The CDR3 DNA sequence: TGTGCCAGCACATCGAGGTCCGGCAGGGTGGTTGAGCAGTTCTTC. This sequence encodes CASTSRSGRVVEQFF.

The CDR3 is CASSSLGLTTDTQYF. The DNA for the CDR3 is TGTGCCAGCAGCTCCCTCGGACTTACCACAGATACGCAGTATTTT. This chain connects TRBV7-2 to TRBJ2-3; tentatively, D is TRBD2 (5 bases). The germline V and J ends were trimmed by 4 bases and 2 bases, with 13 bases remaining between them. This CDR3 has 15 amino acids. The germline V gene has CDR1 SGHTA and CDR2 FQGNSA.

In this sample, this clone turned up once. A read error may produce the germline difference seen at one junction end. The V and J genes are TRBV7-7 and TRBJ2-3; TRBD2 matches at 8 bases. The CDR3 is 15 residues long. From germline, CDR1 is SSHAT and CDR2 FNYEAQ (reference sequence). CDR3 nucleotide sequence: TGTGCTAGCAGCCCGATCGGGGGGGAGATGGATACGCAGTATTTT. Protein product: CASSPIGGEMDTQYF.

The V and J genes are TRBV5-6 and TRBJ1-5; D possibly corresponds to TRBD1 (5 bases). CDR3 length: 14 residues. Germline V gives CDR1 SGHDT, CDR2 YYEEEE. The V gene lost 2 bases and the J gene lost 10 bases, with 16 bases spanning the gap. CDR3 DNA: TGTGCCAGCAGCTTAGGGCGGGGCCCGGTACCCCAGCATTTT. Translating gives CASSLGRGPVPQHF.